These T cell receptor beta chains were read from a single sample in a study of regulatory T cells in long-lasting Graves disease. TCRdb reprocessed the multiplex PCR reads with MiXCR, giving one entry per CDR3 protein. In the table there are over 300,000 distinct CDR3 sequences, 15% to 19% of which are singletons. Sequenced material: peripheral blood mononuclear cells (PBMCs), taken at new diagnosis, from a patient treated with antithyroid drugs. All receptors come from a female donor with Graves disease. Both conserved end residues are part of each CDR3. A D gene is named only where the DNA matches it firmly. Not every row has a clone size; where given, it reads once, few, many or a size class.

TRBJ2-1 many NA TRBV7-8 TGTGCCAGCAGCCAACAGCGGCTGAATACCTACAATGAGCAGTTCTTC CASSQQRLNTYNEQFF
TRBJ2-6 many NA TRBV3-1 TGTGCCAGCAGCCCGATGACGGGGTCTGGGGCCAACGTCCTGACTTTC CASSPMTGSGANVLTF
TRBJ2-2 few TRBD1 TRBV20-1 TGCAGTGCTAGAGATTTACAGGGGGATAACACCGGGGAGCTGTTTTTT CSARDLQGDNTGELFF
TRBJ2-7 many TRBD2 TRBV20-1 TGCAGTGCTTCTCCCCCTAGCGGGAGGGGCATAGGGGTTGTTGAGCAGTACTTC CSASPPSGRGIGVVEQYF
TRBJ1-5 many TRBD1 TRBV4-1 TGCGCCAGCAGAGACAGGGAGGGTAGCAATCAGCCCCAGCATTTT CASRDREGSNQPQHF
TRBJ1-1 many TRBD1 TRBV28 TGTGCCAGCAGTCGAGAGGGACAGGGGGCGTGGGGGGACACTGAAGCTTTCTTT CASSREGQGAWGDTEAFF
TRBJ1-5 NA NA TRBV19 TGTGCCAGTAGTCAAAGGGGAGCTCAGCCCCAGCATTTT CASSQRGAQPQHF
TRBJ2-7 many NA TRBV28 TGTGCCAGCAGTTTATTGCAGGACAGTTTCTACGAGCAGTACTTC CASSLLQDSFYEQYF
TRBJ1-1 few NA TRBV20-1 TGCAGTGCTAGAGTGCGTTGGAGGAACACTGAAGCTTTCTTT CSARVRWRNTEAFF
TRBJ1-1 many NA TRBV18 TGTGCCAGCTCACCACCTATGACGGAGAACACTGAAGCTTTCTTT CASSPPMTENTEAFF
TRBJ2-1 NA TRBD2 TRBV28 TGTGCCAGCAGCCGAGAAGCGGGAGTCATCTACAATGAGCAGTTCTTC CASSREAGVIYNEQFF
TRBJ1-3 NA NA TRBV7-9 TGTGCCAGCAGCTCCTTAGGGCAGGTCCCCTCTGGAAACACCATATATTTT CASSSLGQVPSGNTIYF
TRBJ1-5 many NA TRBV5-1 TGCGCCAGCAGCTTGGATTCGGGAGCGGGTCAGCCCCAGCATTTT CASSLDSGAGQPQHF
TRBJ1-2 many TRBD1 TRBV28 TGTGCCAGCAGCGAGCAGGGGGCCGGCTATGGCTACACCTTC CASSEQGAGYGYTF
TRBJ1-1 NA NA TRBV7-9 TGTGCCAGCAGCCGACCATTACTGAACACTGAAGCTTTCTTT CASSRPLLNTEAFF